These 5 T cell receptor beta chains were all obtained from the same sample, sequenced in a study of blood T cell repertoires in COVID-19. This table comes from immunoSEQ multiplex PCR, and its TCRdb copy is limited to in-frame clones, with some not included. Among about 64,000 clones listed, 85% to 90% were seen once. The sequenced material came from PBMCs or T cells enriched from blood (not recorded which). These receptor sequences come from a woman in her thirties or forties who had recovered from COVID-19.

The gene calls are TRBV27 and TRBJ1-2; TRBD1 matches at 8 bases. Germline CDR1 and CDR2: MNHEY and SMNVEV (reference sequence). V lost 8 bases and J lost 1; bases outside the gene matches: 12. The CDR3 is 16 amino acids. CDR3 residues: CASRGPQGEGNYGYTF. The DNA for the CDR3 is TGTGCCAGCCGCGGCCCACAGGGGGAAGGTAACTATGGCTACACCTTC.

The rearrangement uses TRBV6-5 and TRBJ1-2; perhaps TRBD1 as D (5 bases). This CDR3 region has 13 residues. Per germline, CDR1 MNHEY and CDR2 SVGAGI. Trimming removed 10 bases at V and 3 bases at J, with 15 bases between. The CDR3 DNA sequence: TGTGCCACCAGGGAGGGGTTACACTATGGCTACACCTTC. Translating it yields CATREGLHYGYTF.

The J gene is TRBJ2-1, the V gene TRBV6-4; 8 nucleotides line up with TRBD2. The CDR3 covers 16 residues. After removal of 1 base from V and 2 bases from J, the junction contained 4 bases not matched to a gene. Germline V gene data show CDR1 as MRHNA and CDR2 as SNTAGT. The CDR3 region has the DNA TGTGCCAGCAGTGACTTTAGCGGGGTCCCCTACAATGAGCAGTTCTTC. As protein: CASSDFSGVPYNEQFF.

The CDR3 DNA is TGTGCCAGCAGCCCAGAAACAGGGGGCGCCTATGGCTACACCTTC. This codes for CASSPETGGAYGYTF. The genes are TRBV9 and TRBJ1-2; 9 nucleotides match TRBD1. Trimming took 4 bases from V and 4 from J; bases not matched to a gene: 8. Looked up from germline, CDR1 is SGDLS and CDR2 is YYNGEE. This CDR3 region has 15 residues.

The gene calls are TRBV5-1 and TRBJ2-5, with TRBD1 matching over 8 bases. Germline values: CDR1 SGHRS, CDR2 YFSETQ. The length of the CDR3 is 13 residues. With V trimmed by 8 bases and J by 9 bases, 12 bases remained unmatched. The CDR3 DNA follows: TGCGCCAGTAACTCATCCCCGGGACAGGCCCAGTACTTC. It encodes CASNSSPGQAQYF.